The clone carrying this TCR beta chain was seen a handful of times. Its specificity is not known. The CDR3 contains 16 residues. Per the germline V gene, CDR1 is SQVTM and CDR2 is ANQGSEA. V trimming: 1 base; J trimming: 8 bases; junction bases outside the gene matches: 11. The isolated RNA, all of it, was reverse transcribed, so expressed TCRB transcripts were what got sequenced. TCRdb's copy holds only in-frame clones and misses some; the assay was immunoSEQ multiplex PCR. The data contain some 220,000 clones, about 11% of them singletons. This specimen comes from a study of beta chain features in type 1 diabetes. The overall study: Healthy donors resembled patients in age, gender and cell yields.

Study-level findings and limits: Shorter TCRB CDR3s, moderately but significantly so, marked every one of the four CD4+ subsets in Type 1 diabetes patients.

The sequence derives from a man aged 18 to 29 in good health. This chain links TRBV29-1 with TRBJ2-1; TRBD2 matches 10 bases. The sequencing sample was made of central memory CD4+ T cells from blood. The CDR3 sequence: CSVEVAGGAVWDEQFF. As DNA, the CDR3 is TGCAGCGTTGAAGTAGCGGGAGGAGCTGTTTGGGATGAGCAGTTCTTC.